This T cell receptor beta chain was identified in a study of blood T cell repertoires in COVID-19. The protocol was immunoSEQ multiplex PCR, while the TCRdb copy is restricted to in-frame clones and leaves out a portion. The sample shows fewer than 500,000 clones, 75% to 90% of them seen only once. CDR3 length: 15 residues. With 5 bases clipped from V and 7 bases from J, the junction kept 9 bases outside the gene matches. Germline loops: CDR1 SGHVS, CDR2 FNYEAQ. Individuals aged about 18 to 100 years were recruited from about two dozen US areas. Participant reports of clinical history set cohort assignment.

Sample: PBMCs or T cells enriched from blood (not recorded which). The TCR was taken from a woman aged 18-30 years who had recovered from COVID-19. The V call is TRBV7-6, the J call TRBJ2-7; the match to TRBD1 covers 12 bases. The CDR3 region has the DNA TGTGCCAGCAGCCCCTTGGGACAGGGGGCGCGAGAGCAGTACTTC. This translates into CASSPLGQGAREQYF.